Following are 4 T cell receptor beta chains from one sample sequenced in a study of cytomegalovirus exposure and HLA in healthy donors. Vbeta (60) and Jbeta (13) primers were used in the PCR. Clones were sequenced by immunoSEQ multiplex PCR, and TCRdb holds only the in-frame ones, with some missing. This sample has about 81,000 clones, with 70% to 80% found just once. The sequenced sample consisted of PBMCs. The receptor source for this set is a man over 45 in good health and CMV-seropositive.

In regard to this clone: The germline gene is not matched at one end of the junction; a read error may be the cause. This chain uses TRBV7-9 with TRBJ2-1; 8 bases agree with TRBD2. This CDR3 comprises 19 residues. Germline V CDR1 and CDR2: SEHNR, FQNEAQ (reference sequence). CDR3 bases: TGTTCCAGCAGCTTAACTAGCGGAGGTAGGGGAAGCTCCTACAATGAGCAGTTCTTC. Amino acid sequence: CSSSLTSGGRGSSYNEQFF.

The V and J genes are TRBV21-1 and TRBJ2-1; the table's TRBD1 call for D was not verified on the DNA. TRBV21-1 is designated a pseudogene. The CDR3 totals 17 residues. The CDR3 bases are TGTGCCAGCAGCAGGCTACAGGAACACCCTTTCTACAATGAGCAGTTCTTC. Protein product: CASSRLQEHPFYNEQFF.

The chain uses TRBV4-2 and TRBJ2-7; a weak D match, TRBD2 (6 bases). With 5 bases removed from V and 2 bases from J, the gap between germline ends came to 22 bases. The CDR3 spans 17 residues. The germline gives CDR1 LGHNA, CDR2 YNFKEQ. CDR3 protein: CASSTDWGGASAYEQYF. The CDR3 DNA follows: TGTGCCAGCAGCACAGATTGGGGCGGGGCGAGCGCCTACGAGCAGTACTTC.

This chain links TRBV18 with TRBJ2-3, with D unresolved. Germline CDR1 KGHSH, CDR2 LQKENI. V shed 2 bases and J shed 2 bases, with 8 bases lying between them. This CDR3 has 14 amino acids. CDR3 sequence reads: CASSPVGNTDTQYF. CDR3 DNA sequence: TGTGCCAGCTCACCAGTTGGCAACACAGATACGCAGTATTTT.